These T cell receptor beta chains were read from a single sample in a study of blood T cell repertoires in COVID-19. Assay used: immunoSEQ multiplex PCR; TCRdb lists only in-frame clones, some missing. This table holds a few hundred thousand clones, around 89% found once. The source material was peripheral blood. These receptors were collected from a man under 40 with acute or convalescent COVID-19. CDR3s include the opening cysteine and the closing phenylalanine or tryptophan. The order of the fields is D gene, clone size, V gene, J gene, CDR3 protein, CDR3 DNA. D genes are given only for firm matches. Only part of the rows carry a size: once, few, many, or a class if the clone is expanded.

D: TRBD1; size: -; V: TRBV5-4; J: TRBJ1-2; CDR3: CASSLKGAKGYTF; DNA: TGTGCCAGCAGCTTGAAGGGGGCGAAGGGCTACACCTTC
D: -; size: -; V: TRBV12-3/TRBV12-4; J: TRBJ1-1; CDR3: CASSFPGGAEAFF; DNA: TGTGCCAGCAGTTTTCCCGGCGGCGCTGAAGCTTTCTTT
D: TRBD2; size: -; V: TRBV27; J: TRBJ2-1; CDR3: CASSLAGVSYNEQFF; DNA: TGTGCCAGCAGTTTAGCGGGAGTCTCCTACAATGAGCAGTTCTTC
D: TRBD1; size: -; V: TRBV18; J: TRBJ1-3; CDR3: CASSLGQGASGNTIYF; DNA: TGTGCCAGCTCTCTAGGACAGGGGGCGTCGGGAAACACCATATATTTT
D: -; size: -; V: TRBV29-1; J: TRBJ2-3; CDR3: CSVEGQSDTQYF; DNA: TGCAGCGTTGAGGGACAATCAGATACGCAGTATTTT
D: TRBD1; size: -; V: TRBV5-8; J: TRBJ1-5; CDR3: CASSLQGDFSNQPQHF; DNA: TGTGCCAGCAGCTTGCAGGGGGACTTTAGCAATCAGCCCCAGCATTTT
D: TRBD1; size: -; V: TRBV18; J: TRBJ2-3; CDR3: CASSGTGGGNTDTQYF; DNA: TGTGCCAGCTCGGGTACAGGGGGCGGTAACACAGATACGCAGTATTTT
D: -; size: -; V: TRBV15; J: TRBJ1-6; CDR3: CATSPTQGSYNSPLHF; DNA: TGTGCCACCAGTCCCACCCAGGGGTCCTATAATTCACCCCTCCACTTT
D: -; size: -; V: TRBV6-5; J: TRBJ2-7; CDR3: CASRARVLLSYEQYF; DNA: TGTGCCAGCAGGGCCCGGGTCCTCCTTTCCTACGAGCAGTACTTC
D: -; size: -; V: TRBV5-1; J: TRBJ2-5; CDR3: CASSLGTNQETQYF; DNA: TGCGCCAGCAGCTTGGGGACTAACCAAGAGACCCAGTACTTC
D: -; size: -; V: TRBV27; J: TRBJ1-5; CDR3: CASSLTAGIEPQHF; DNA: TGTGCCAGCAGTTTGACCGCAGGTATCGAGCCCCAGCATTTT
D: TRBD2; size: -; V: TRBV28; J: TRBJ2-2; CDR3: CASSLLRLAGSHTGELFF; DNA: TGTGCCAGCAGTTTATTACGACTAGCGGGGTCACACACCGGGGAGCTGTTTTTT
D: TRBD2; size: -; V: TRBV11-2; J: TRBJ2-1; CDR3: CASSLDHLSGDQFF; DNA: TGTGCCAGCAGCTTAGATCATCTAAGCGGGGACCAGTTCTTC
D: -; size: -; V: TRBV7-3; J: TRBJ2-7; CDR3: CASSLMFVQGGYEQYF; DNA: TGTGCCAGCAGCTTAATGTTCGTTCAGGGGGGCTACGAGCAGTACTTC
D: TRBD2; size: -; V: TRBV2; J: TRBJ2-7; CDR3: CASSPPRRLAGGNEQYF; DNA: TGTGCCAGCAGCCCACCAAGGAGGCTAGCGGGAGGGAACGAGCAGTACTTC
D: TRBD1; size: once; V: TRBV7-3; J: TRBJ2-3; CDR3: CASSLKGTGLSGTDTQYF; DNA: TGTGCCAGCAGCTTAAAAGGGACAGGGCTTTCCGGCACAGATACGCAGTATTTT
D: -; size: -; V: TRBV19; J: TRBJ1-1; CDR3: CASSIVMNTEAFF; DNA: TGTGCCAGTAGTATAGTAATGAACACTGAAGCTTTCTTT
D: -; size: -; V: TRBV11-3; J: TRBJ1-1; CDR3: CASSSREPEAFF; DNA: TGTGCCAGCAGCTCCAGGGAACCTGAAGCTTTCTTT
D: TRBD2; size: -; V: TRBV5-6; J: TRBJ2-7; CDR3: CASSLKLRLAGRYEQYF; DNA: TGTGCCAGCAGCTTAAAACTAAGACTAGCGGGGAGATACGAGCAGTACTTC
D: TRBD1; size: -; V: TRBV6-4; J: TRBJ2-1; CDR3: CASSKRTGPNNEQFF; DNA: TGTGCCAGCAGTAAGCGGACAGGACCTAACAATGAGCAGTTCTTC
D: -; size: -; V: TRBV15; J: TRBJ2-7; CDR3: CATSRGTSEQYF; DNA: TGTGCCACCAGCCGAGGAACTAGCGAGCAGTACTTC
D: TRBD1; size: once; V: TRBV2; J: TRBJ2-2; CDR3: CASNLRTGNTGELFF; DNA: TGTGCCAGCAACTTAAGGACAGGGAACACCGGGGAGCTGTTTTTT
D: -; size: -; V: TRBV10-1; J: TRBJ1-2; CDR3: CASSTDRTYGYTF; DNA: TGCGCCAGCAGTACGGACAGAACTTATGGCTACACCTTC
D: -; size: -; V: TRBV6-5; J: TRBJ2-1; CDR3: CASRRHHNEQFF; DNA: TGTGCCAGCAGACGACACCACAATGAGCAGTTCTTC
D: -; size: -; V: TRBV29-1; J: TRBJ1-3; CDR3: CSVASGGNTIYF; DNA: TGCAGCGTTGCATCCGGTGGAAACACCATATATTTT
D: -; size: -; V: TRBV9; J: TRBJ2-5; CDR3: CASSAPGRWETQYF; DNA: TGTGCCAGCAGCGCCCCAGGGAGGTGGGAGACCCAGTACTTC
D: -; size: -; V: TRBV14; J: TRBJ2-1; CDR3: CASNLLAGEQFF; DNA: TGTGCCAGCAACTTACTAGCAGGGGAGCAGTTCTTC
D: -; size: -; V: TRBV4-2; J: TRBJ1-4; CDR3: CASRESGEKLFF; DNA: TGTGCCAGCAGGGAATCCGGGGAAAAACTGTTTTTT
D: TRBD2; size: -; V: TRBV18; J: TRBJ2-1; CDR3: CASSAGLAGATTGEQFF; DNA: TGTGCCAGCTCAGCGGGACTAGCGGGAGCGACTACAGGTGAGCAGTTCTTC
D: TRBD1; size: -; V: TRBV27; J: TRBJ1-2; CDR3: CASSLSGEGAGPNYGYTF; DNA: TGTGCCAGCAGTTTATCGGGTGAGGGGGCAGGGCCTAACTATGGCTACACCTTC
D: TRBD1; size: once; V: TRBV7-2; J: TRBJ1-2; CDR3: CASSLVAGTGGREGYTF; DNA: TGTGCCAGCAGCTTAGTGGCCGGGACAGGGGGGAGAGAGGGCTACACCTTC
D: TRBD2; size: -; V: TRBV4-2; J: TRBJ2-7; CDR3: CASSQEASGMGEQYF; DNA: TGTGCCAGCAGCCAAGAAGCCAGCGGGATGGGTGAGCAGTACTTC
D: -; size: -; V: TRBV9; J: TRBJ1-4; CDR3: CASSPVVATNEKLFF; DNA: TGTGCCAGCAGCCCCGTAGTTGCAACTAATGAAAAACTGTTTTTT
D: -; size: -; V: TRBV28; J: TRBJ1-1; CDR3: CASSLWDTHNTEAFF; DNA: TGTGCCAGCAGTTTATGGGACACCCATAACACTGAAGCTTTCTTT
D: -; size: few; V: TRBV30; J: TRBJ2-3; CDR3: CAWTLGQSTDTQYF; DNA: TGTGCCTGGACCCTCGGACAGAGCACAGATACGCAGTATTTT
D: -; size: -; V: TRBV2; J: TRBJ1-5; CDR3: CASHRETGSNQPQHF; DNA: TGTGCCAGCCATCGCGAGACCGGGAGCAATCAGCCCCAGCATTTT
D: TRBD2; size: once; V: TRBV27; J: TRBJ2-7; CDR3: CASSPTSGGREQYF; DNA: TGTGCCAGCAGCCCTACTAGCGGGGGGCGGGAGCAGTACTTC
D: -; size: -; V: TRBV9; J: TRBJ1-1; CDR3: CASSARQLNTEAFF; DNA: TGTGCCAGCAGCGCCCGACAGTTGAACACTGAAGCTTTCTTT
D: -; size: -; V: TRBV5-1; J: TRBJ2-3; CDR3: CASSFPDFLRTDTQYF; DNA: TGCGCCAGCAGCTTCCCAGACTTTTTACGCACAGATACGCAGTATTTT
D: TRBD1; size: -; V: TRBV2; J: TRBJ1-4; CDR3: CASGRDRGNEKLFF; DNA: TGTGCCAGCGGACGGGACAGGGGTAATGAAAAACTGTTTTTT
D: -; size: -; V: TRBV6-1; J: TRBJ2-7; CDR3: CASSERPDSYEQYF; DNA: TGTGCCAGCAGTGAGCGGCCGGACAGCTACGAGCAGTACTTC
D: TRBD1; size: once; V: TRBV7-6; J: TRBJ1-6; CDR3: CASSLALRGPYNSPLHF; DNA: TGTGCCAGCAGCTTAGCGCTGAGGGGGCCCTATAATTCACCCCTCCACTTT